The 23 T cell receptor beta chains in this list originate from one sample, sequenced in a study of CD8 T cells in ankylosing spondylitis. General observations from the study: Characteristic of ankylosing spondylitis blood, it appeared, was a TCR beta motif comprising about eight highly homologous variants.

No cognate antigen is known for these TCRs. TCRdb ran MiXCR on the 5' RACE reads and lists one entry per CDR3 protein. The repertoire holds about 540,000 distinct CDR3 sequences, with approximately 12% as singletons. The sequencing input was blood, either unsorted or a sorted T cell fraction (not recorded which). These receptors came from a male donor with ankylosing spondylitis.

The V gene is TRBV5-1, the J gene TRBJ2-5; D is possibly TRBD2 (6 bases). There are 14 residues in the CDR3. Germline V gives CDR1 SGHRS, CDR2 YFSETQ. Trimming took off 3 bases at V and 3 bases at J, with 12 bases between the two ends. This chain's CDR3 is CASSWSGTEETQYF. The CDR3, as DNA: TGCGCCAGCAGCTGGTCCGGGACTGAAGAGACCCAGTACTTC.

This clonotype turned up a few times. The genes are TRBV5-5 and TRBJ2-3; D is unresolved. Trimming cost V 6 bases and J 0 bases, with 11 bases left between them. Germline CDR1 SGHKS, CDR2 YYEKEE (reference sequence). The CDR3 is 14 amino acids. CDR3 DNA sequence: TGTGCCAGCAAAGGGATCCTCAGCACAGATACGCAGTATTTT. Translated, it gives CASKGILSTDTQYF.

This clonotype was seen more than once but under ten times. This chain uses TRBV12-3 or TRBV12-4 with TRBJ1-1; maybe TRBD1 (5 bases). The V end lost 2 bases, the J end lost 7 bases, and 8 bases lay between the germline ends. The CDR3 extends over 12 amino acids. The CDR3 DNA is TGTGCCAGCAGTTTAAGGGGCGGTGAAGCTTTCTTT. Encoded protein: CASSLRGGEAFF.

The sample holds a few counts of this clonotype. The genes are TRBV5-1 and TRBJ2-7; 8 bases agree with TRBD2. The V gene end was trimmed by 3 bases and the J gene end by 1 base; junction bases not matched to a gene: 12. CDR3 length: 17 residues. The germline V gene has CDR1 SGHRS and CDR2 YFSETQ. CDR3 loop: CASSSRGGNVLSYEQYV. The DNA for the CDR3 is TGCGCCAGCAGCTCCCGGGGGGGGAACGTTTTGTCCTACGAGCAGTACGTC.

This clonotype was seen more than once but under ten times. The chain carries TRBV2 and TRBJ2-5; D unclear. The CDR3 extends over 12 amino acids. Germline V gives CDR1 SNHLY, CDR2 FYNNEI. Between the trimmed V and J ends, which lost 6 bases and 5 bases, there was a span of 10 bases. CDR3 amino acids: CASSEIRETQYF. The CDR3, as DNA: TGTGCCAGCAGCGAGATTAGGGAGACCCAGTACTTC.

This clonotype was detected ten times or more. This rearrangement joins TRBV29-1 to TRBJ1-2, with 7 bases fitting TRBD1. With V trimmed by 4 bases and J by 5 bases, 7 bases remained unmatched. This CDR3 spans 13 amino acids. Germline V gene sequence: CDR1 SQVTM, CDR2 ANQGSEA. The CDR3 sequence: CSVGGTVPYGYTF. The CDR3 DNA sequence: TGCAGCGTTGGAGGGACAGTCCCTTATGGCTACACCTTC.

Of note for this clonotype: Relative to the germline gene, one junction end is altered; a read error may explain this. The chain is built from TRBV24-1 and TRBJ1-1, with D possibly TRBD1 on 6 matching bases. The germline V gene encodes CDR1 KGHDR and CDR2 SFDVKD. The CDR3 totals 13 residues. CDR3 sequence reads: CANSGQGSTEAFF. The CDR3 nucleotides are TGTGCCAACAGTGGTCAGGGGAGTACTGAAGCTTTCTTT.

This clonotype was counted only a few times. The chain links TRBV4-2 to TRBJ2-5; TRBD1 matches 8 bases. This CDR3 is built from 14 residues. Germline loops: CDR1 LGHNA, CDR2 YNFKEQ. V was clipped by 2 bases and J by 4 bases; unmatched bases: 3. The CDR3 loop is CASSQRGQGETQYF. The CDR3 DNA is TGTGCCAGCAGCCAACGAGGACAGGGAGAGACCCAGTACTTC.

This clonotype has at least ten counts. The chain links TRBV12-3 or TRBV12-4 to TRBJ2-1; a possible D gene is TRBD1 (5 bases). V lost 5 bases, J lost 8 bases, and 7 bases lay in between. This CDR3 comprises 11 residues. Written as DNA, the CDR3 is TGTGCCAGCAGTATACAGGATGAGCAGTTCTTC. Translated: CASSIQDEQFF.

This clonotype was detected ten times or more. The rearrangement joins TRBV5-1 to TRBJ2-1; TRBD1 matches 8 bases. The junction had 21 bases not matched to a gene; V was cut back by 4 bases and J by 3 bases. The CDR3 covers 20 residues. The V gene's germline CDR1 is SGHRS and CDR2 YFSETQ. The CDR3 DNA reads TGCGCCAGCAGCCCTCCATCCGGGACAGGATTGCCCTTAGTCTACAATGAGCAGTTCTTC. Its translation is CASSPPSGTGLPLVYNEQFF.

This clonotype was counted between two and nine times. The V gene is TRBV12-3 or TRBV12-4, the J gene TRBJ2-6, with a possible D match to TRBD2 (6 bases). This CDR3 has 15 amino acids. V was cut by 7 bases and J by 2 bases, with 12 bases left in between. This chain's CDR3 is CASTPRGTGANVLTF. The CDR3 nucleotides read TGTGCCAGCACCCCTCGGGGGACTGGGGCCAACGTCCTGACTTTC.

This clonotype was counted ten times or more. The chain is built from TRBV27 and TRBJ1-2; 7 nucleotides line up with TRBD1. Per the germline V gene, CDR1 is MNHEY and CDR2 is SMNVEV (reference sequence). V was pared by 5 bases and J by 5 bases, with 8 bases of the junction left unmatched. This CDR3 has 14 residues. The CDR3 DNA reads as TGTGCCAGCAGTCCCTCGGGACAGATTTATGGCTACACCTTC. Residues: CASSPSGQIYGYTF.

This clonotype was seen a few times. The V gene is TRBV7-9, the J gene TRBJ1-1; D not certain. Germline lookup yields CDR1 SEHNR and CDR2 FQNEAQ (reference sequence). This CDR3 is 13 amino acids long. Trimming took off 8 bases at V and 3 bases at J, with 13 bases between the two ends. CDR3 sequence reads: CASGVPVDTEAFF. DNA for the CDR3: TGTGCCAGCGGGGTTCCGGTCGACACTGAAGCTTTCTTT. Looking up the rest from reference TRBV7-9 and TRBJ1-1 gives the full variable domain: DTGVSQNPRHKITKRGQNVTFRCDPISEHNRLYWYRQTLGQGPEFLTYFQNEAQLEKSRLLSDRFSAERPKGSFSTLEIQRTEQGDSAMYLCASGVPVDTEAFFGQGTRLTVV.

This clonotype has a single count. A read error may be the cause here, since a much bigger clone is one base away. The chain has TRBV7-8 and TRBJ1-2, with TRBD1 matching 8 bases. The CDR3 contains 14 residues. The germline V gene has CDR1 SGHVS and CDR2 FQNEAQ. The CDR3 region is CASSPDRANYGFTF. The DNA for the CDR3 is TGTGCCAGCAGCCCGGACAGGGCTAACTATGGCTTCACCTTC.

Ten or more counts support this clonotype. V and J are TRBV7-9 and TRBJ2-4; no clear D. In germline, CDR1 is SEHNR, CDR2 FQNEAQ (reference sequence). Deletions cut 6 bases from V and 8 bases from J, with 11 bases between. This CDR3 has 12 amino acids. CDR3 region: CASSKGVYIQYF. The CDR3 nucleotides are TGTGCCAGCAGTAAGGGTGTATACATTCAGTACTTC.

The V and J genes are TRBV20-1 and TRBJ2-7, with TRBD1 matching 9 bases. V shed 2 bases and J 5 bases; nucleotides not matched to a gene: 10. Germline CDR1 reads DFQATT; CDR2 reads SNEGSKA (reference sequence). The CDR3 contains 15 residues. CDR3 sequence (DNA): TGCAGTGCTAGAAAACAGGGGGCTAAGGTGAACGAGCAGTACTTC. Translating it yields CSARKQGAKVNEQYF.

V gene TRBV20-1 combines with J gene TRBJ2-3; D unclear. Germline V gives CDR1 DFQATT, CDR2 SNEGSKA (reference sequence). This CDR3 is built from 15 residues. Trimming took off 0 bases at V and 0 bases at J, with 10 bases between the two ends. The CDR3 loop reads CSARDNTASTDTQYF. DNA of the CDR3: TGCAGTGCTAGAGATAACACAGCTAGCACAGATACGCAGTATTTT.

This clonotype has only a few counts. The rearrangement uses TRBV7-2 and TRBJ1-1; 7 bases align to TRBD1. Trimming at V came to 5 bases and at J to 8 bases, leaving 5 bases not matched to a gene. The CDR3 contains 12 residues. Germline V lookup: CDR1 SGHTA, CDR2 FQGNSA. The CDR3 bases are TGTGCCAGCAGCAAAAACAGGGGAGAAGCTTTCTTT. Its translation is CASSKNRGEAFF.

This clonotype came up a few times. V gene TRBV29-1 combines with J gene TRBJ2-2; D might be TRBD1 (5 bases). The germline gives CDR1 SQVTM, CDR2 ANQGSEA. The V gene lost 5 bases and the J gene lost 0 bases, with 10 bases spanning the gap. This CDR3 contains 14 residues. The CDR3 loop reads CSVSRTTNTGELFF. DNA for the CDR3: TGCAGCGTTTCTAGGACAACGAACACCGGGGAGCTGTTTTTT.

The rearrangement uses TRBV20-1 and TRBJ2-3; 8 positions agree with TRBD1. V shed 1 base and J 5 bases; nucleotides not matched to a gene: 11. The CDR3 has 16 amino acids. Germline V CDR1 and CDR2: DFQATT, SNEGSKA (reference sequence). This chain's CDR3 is CSARVQGQGSGDTQYF. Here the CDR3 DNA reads TGCAGTGCTAGAGTTCAAGGACAGGGATCCGGAGATACGCAGTATTTT.

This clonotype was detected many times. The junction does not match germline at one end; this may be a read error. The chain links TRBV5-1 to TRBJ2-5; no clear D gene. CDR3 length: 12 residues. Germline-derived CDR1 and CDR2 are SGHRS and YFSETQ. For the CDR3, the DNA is TGTGCCAGCAGCTTAGACGGGGAGACCCAGTACTTC. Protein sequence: CASSLDGETQYF.

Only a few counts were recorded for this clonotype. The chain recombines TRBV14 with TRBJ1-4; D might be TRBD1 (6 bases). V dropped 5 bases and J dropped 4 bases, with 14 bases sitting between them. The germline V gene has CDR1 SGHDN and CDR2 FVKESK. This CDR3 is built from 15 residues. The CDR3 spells CASSEGQFGNEKLFF. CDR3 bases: TGTGCCAGCAGCGAAGGACAGTTCGGTAATGAAAAACTGTTTTTT.

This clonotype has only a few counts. The CDR3 DNA follows: TGCAGTGCTAGAGATCCGGGGGGTTCAGGTGAAAAACTGTTTTTT. Encoded protein: CSARDPGGSGEKLFF. The J gene is TRBJ1-4, the V gene TRBV20-1; a weak D match, TRBD1 (5 bases). Germline values: CDR1 DFQATT, CDR2 SNEGSKA (reference sequence). The CDR3 sequence is 15 residues long. V was clipped by 0 bases and J by 7 bases, with 15 bases between them.